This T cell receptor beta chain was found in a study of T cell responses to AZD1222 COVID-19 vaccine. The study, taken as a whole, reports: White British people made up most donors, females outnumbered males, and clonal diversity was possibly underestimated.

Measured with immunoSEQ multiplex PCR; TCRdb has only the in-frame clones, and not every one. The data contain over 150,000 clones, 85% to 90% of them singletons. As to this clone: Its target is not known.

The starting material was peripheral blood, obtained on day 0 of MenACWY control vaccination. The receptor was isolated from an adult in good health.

Here the CDR3 reads CASSTGSSPFEQYF. The DNA for the CDR3 is TGTGCCAGTTCCACAGGGTCCTCTCCATTCGAGCAGTACTTC. The chain is built from TRBV19 and TRBJ2-7; D might be TRBD1 (6 bases). Germline V lookup: CDR1 LNHDA, CDR2 SQIVND (reference sequence). This CDR3 contains 14 residues. V dropped 8 bases and J dropped 6 bases, with 20 bases sitting between them.